The 5 T cell receptor beta chains reported below all come from one sample, sequenced in a study of T-cell memory formation after mild COVID-19. Each CDR3 protein is one row after TCRdb ran MiXCR on the 5' RACE reads. The sample includes 210,000 or so distinct CDR3 sequences, roughly 27% of them seen just once. Source material: PBMCs or a T cell subset sorted from them (not recorded which). These receptors all stem from an adult woman who had mild COVID-19 (a few samples of this study predate the infection). Cell type and time point are not known.

The chain has TRBV5-1 and TRBJ2-2; D unresolved. Germline V gene sequence: CDR1 SGHRS, CDR2 YFSETQ. Trimming removed 6 bases at V and 1 base at J, with 13 bases between. This CDR3 region has 15 residues. For the CDR3, the DNA is TGCGCCAGCACCCAAAGGACGGGGAACACCGGGGAGCTGTTTTTT. Protein: CASTQRTGNTGELFF.

The rearrangement joins TRBV10-3 to TRBJ2-7; TRBD1 agrees at 10 bases. The CDR3 totals 15 residues. Trimming took 4 bases from V and 4 from J; bases not matched to a gene: 7. The germline gives CDR1 ENHRY, CDR2 SYGVKD. This CDR3 reads CAISGIGTGVYEQYF. The CDR3 coding sequence is TGTGCCATCAGTGGGATTGGGACAGGGGTGTACGAGCAGTACTTC.

The rearrangement uses TRBV9 and TRBJ2-5; D gene uncertain. V gave up 0 bases and J gave up 2 bases, with 5 bases separating them. The CDR3 loop spans 13 amino acids. Germline CDR1 SGDLS, CDR2 YYNGEE. The CDR3 nucleotides are TGTGCCAGCAGCGTAGCCCCTCAAGAGACCCAGTACTTC. Amino acids: CASSVAPQETQYF.

The rearrangement uses TRBV10-2 and TRBJ2-5; TRBD2 is a possible D gene (6 bases). Germline V gives CDR1 WSHSY, CDR2 SAAADI. V lost 6 bases and J 1 base, leaving 9 bases between the germline ends. This CDR3 contains 13 residues. The CDR3, as DNA: TGCGCCAGCAGAAGCGGGTCCCAAGAGACCCAGTACTTC. It is translated as CASRSGSQETQYF.

V usage is TRBV3-1 and J usage is TRBJ2-2; 7 nucleotides line up with TRBD2. This CDR3 contains 16 residues. The V and J ends lost 1 base and 2 bases, in that order; junction bases with no gene match: 4. Per germline, CDR1 LGHDT and CDR2 YNNKEL (reference sequence). The CDR3 region has the DNA TGTGCCAGCAGCCAAGTTGCTAGCGGTAACACCGGGGAGCTGTTTTTT. Its protein product is CASSQVASGNTGELFF.